Below are 11 T cell receptor beta chains sequenced from a single sample in a study of T cells in Graves' hyperthyroidism and ophthalmopathy. It was RNA transcripts that yielded the amplified TCR beta CDR3 regions. When the TCR CDR3 underwent first-round RT-PCR, the HTBI primer set was used. From the multiplex PCR reads, TCRdb called clonotypes with MiXCR, one entry per CDR3 protein. The table has roughly 570,000 distinct CDR3 sequences, 15% to 17% seen once. The sequencing sample was made of blood. Source of these receptors: a woman aged 25 to 39 with Graves' hyperthyroidism.

This clonotype showed up just a few times. The chain couples TRBV3-1 to TRBJ2-7; D gene unclear. V shed 6 bases and J shed 9 bases, with 21 bases lying between them. The CDR3 is 14 amino acids. Germline CDR1 and CDR2: LGHDT and YNNKEL (reference sequence). CDR3 sequence reads: CASSSALPSAWQYF. The CDR3 region has the DNA TGTGCCAGCAGTTCAGCGCTGCCCTCTGCGTGGCAGTACTTC.

The chain combines TRBV29-1 with TRBJ2-3; the D is unclear. Germline V gives CDR1 SQVTM, CDR2 ANQGSEA. The germline V and J ends were trimmed by 3 bases and 0 bases, with 7 bases remaining between them. CDR3 length: 13 residues. The CDR3 DNA is TGCAGCGTTGATTCGGGTAGCACAGATACGCAGTATTTT. This translates into CSVDSGSTDTQYF.

Comments on this clonotype: A read error is possible here, since a much larger clone lies one base away. The chain employs TRBV27 and TRBJ2-7, with TRBD2 as a possible D gene (7 bases). The CDR3 contains 17 residues. The V end was cut by 5 bases, the J end by 3 bases, with 23 bases between. Germline CDR1 and CDR2: MNHEY and SMNVEV (reference sequence). The CDR3 loop is CASSLRGGSRGVYEQYF. CDR3 bases: TGTGCCAGCAGTCTTCGCGGGGGCTCAAGAGGGGTCTACGAGCAGTACTTC.

The chain combines TRBV12-3 or TRBV12-4 with TRBJ1-4, with a weak D call TRBD1 (6 bases). The V gene lost 2 bases and the J gene lost 6 bases, with 7 bases spanning the gap. The length of the CDR3 is 13 residues. CDR3 in amino acids: CASSLTGYEKLFF. As DNA, the CDR3 is TGTGCCAGCAGTTTAACAGGGTATGAAAAACTGTTTTTT.

V gene TRBV6-1 combines with J gene TRBJ2-7, with TRBD1 matching over 10 bases. There are 14 residues in the CDR3. Germline CDR1 reads MNHNS; CDR2 reads SASEGT. J lost 4 bases, V lost 6 bases, and 6 bases had no gene match. CDR3 sequence reads: CASRTDRGLYEQYF. DNA of the CDR3: TGTGCCAGCAGAACAGACAGGGGGCTGTACGAGCAGTACTTC.

The CDR3 DNA reads TGTGCCAGCAGCGTTTCGGCGGGAGCCTACGAGCAGTTCTTC. Its protein is CASSVSAGAYEQFF. V gene TRBV9 combines with J gene TRBJ2-7, with 7 bases matching TRBD2. The closer fit of TRBJ2-1 to the DNA end suggests the J call may be wrong. The CDR3 is made up of 14 amino acids. Germline values: CDR1 SGDLS, CDR2 YYNGEE.

This clonotype has only a few counts. V usage is TRBV9 and J usage is TRBJ1-3; 7 bases are a match to TRBD1. The CDR3 extends over 17 amino acids. Germline values: CDR1 SGDLS, CDR2 YYNGEE. Unmatched junction bases numbered 8, after V lost 0 bases and J lost 2 bases. The CDR3: CASSVEGQPKTGNTIYF. CDR3 DNA sequence: TGTGCCAGCAGCGTAGAGGGACAGCCAAAAACTGGAAACACCATATATTTT.

In its sample, this clonotype was seen many times. This rearrangement joins TRBV29-1 to TRBJ2-7, with 15 bases fitting TRBD2. J gave up 2 bases and V 6 bases, and 8 bases lay outside the gene matches. The CDR3 loop spans 16 amino acids. In germline, CDR1 is SQVTM, CDR2 ANQGSEA. DNA for the CDR3: TGCAGCGTAGCCGGGACTAGCGGGAGGAGCCCCTACGAGCAGTACTTC. Translating gives CSVAGTSGRSPYEQYF.

In this sample, this clonotype turned up many times. The chain employs TRBV20-1 and TRBJ2-7; D assignment may be TRBD1 or TRBD2 (5 bases each). CDR1 and CDR2 (germline): DFQATT, SNEGSKA (reference sequence). CDR3 length: 14 residues. The V end was cut by 4 bases, the J end by 4 bases, with 17 bases between. The CDR3 DNA follows: TGCAGTGCTACAGTCCGGGGCCTCGCTTACGAGCAGTACTTC. This encodes CSATVRGLAYEQYF.

The chain recombines TRBV20-1 with TRBJ2-7; D unclear. The CDR3 is made up of 15 amino acids. Germline V lookup: CDR1 DFQATT, CDR2 SNEGSKA (reference sequence). Deletions cut 1 base from V and 7 bases from J, with 20 bases between. The CDR3 region has the DNA TGCAGTGCTAGAGTACCGACTCGGCCCCGTGAGGAGCAGTACTTC. Translated, it gives CSARVPTRPREEQYF.

At least ten counts were recorded for this clonotype. The chain couples TRBV20-1 to TRBJ2-7; TRBD1 matches 7 bases. CDR3 size: 13 residues. Germline V CDR1 and CDR2: DFQATT, SNEGSKA (reference sequence). V was clipped by 4 bases and J by 2 bases; unmatched bases: 5. CDR3 bases: TGCAGTGCTATACTGGGACAGCCCTACGAGCAGTACTTC. Its translation: CSAILGQPYEQYF.